The 8 T cell receptor beta chains presented below share a single source sample, sequenced in a study of CD8 T cells in ankylosing spondylitis. TCRdb recomputed calls from the 5' RACE reads with MiXCR, one row per CDR3 protein. Of around 180,000 distinct CDR3 sequences in the sample, 10% to 15% were seen once. Sequenced sample: blood, either unsorted or a sorted T cell fraction (not recorded which). Every receptor here comes from a female donor with ankylosing spondylitis or in good health (not recorded which).

The rearrangement uses TRBV6-2 or TRBV6-3 and TRBJ2-7, with D possibly called TRBD1 or TRBD2 (5 bases each). CDR1 MNHEY and CDR2 SVGEGT come from the germline V gene. The CDR3 is 15 amino acids. V gave up 6 bases and J gave up 3 bases, with 18 bases separating them. CDR3 sequence: CASRQSSRGVYEQYF. CDR3 DNA sequence: TGTGCCAGCAGACAGAGTTCTAGGGGAGTCTACGAGCAGTACTTC.

This clonotype was seen ten or more times. The rearrangement links TRBV12-3 or TRBV12-4 to TRBJ2-3, with 10 bases fitting TRBD2. This CDR3 is built from 14 residues. V was clipped by 2 bases and J by 6 bases; unmatched bases: 2. The DNA for the CDR3 is TGTGCCAGCAGTTTAACAGCGGGAGGGGATACGCAGTATTTT. It is translated as CASSLTAGGDTQYF.

This clonotype was observed a few times. This sequence joins TRBV7-9 and TRBJ2-5; D unresolved. The length of the CDR3 is 14 residues. Germline-derived CDR1 and CDR2 are SEHNR and FQNEAQ (reference sequence). With 8 bases removed from V and 5 bases from J, the gap between germline ends came to 18 bases. The CDR3 sequence is CASSDVGELETQYF. In DNA, the CDR3 is TGTGCCAGCTCGGACGTCGGCGAGTTGGAGACCCAGTACTTC.

This clonotype has just a few counts. This chain links TRBV3-1 with TRBJ2-7; D possibly matches TRBD1 or TRBD2 (5 bases each). Per the germline V gene, CDR1 is LGHDT and CDR2 is YNNKEL (reference sequence). This CDR3 is 14 amino acids long. Trimming pared 1 base from V and 2 bases from J, leaving 9 bases between. The CDR3 nucleotides read TGTGCCAGCAGCCAAGCTACGGGACCCTACGAGCAGTACTTC. Amino acid sequence: CASSQATGPYEQYF.

This clonotype was observed a few times. The chain recombines TRBV5-5 with TRBJ1-1; possibly TRBD1 for D (6 bases). This CDR3 spans 14 amino acids. Germline V lookup: CDR1 SGHKS, CDR2 YYEKEE (reference sequence). Trimming cost V 3 bases and J 1 base, with 10 bases left between them. Here the CDR3 reads CASSSGQWNTEAFF. CDR3 nucleotide sequence: TGTGCCAGCAGCTCTGGACAGTGGAACACTGAAGCTTTCTTT.

This clonotype appeared a few times. The chain couples TRBV12-3 or TRBV12-4 to TRBJ2-1, with D tentatively TRBD1 (6 bases). This CDR3 is built from 15 residues. Between the trimmed V and J ends, which lost 5 bases and 1 base, there was a span of 12 bases. The CDR3 spells CASSPGTLSYNEQFF. CDR3 nucleotide sequence: TGTGCCAGCAGTCCGGGGACACTTTCCTACAATGAGCAGTTCTTC.

The chain combines TRBV7-2 with TRBJ2-2; D unclear. Trimming cost V 4 bases and J 0 bases, with 9 bases left between them. This CDR3 is built from 15 residues. CDR1 and CDR2 (germline): SGHTA, FQGNSA. The CDR3 loop reads CASSSTVPNTGELFF. For the CDR3, the DNA is TGTGCCAGCAGCTCTACAGTACCGAACACCGGGGAGCTGTTTTTT.

V gene TRBV6-1 combines with J gene TRBJ1-2, with 8 bases that match TRBD1. The V gene end was trimmed by 8 bases and the J gene end by 9 bases; junction bases not matched to a gene: 8. Germline loops: CDR1 MNHNS, CDR2 SASEGT. The CDR3 has 12 amino acids. The CDR3 bases are TGTGCCAGCTTTAGGACAGGGCGTCGCTACACCTTC. This sequence encodes CASFRTGRRYTF.